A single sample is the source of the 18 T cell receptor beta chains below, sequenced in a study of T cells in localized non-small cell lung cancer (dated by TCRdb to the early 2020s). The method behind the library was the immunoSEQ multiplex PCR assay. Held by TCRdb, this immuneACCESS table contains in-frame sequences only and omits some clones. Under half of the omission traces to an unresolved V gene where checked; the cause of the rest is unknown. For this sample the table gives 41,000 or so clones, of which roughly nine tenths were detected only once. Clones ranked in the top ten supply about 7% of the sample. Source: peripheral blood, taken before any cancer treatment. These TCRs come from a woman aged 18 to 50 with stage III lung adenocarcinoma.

The CDR3 DNA reads as TGTGCCAGCAGCCTGGCAGGGAAGGCGCTGTTTTTT. Protein sequence: CASSLAGKALFF. The chain links TRBV14 to TRBJ2-2; TRBD1 might be the D (5 bases). Between the trimmed V and J ends, which lost 4 bases and 13 bases, there was a span of 13 bases. Germline-derived CDR1 and CDR2 are SGHDN and FVKESK. The CDR3 consists of 12 residues.

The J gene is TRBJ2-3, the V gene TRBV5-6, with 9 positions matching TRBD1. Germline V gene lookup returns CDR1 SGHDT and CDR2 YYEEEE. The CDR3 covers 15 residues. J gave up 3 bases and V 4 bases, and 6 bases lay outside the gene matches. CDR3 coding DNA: TGTGCCAGCAGCCTAAGACAGGGGGAGACAGATACGCAGTATTTT. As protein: CASSLRQGETDTQYF.

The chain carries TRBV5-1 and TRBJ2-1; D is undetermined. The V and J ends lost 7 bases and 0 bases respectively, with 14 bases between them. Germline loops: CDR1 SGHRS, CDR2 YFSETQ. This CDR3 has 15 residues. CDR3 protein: CASLEGSHSYNEQFF. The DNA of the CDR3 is TGCGCCAGCTTGGAAGGGTCTCACTCCTACAATGAGCAGTTCTTC.

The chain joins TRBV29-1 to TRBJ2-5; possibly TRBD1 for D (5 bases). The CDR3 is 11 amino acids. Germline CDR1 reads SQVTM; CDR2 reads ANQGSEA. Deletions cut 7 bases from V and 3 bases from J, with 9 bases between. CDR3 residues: CSDDSKETQYF. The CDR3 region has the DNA TGCAGCGACGACAGCAAAGAGACCCAGTACTTC.

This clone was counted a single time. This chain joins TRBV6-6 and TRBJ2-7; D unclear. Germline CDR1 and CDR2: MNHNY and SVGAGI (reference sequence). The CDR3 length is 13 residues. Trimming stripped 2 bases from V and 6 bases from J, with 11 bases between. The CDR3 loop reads CASSYGVALEQYF. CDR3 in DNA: TGTGCCAGCAGTTACGGGGTAGCTCTCGAGCAGTACTTC.

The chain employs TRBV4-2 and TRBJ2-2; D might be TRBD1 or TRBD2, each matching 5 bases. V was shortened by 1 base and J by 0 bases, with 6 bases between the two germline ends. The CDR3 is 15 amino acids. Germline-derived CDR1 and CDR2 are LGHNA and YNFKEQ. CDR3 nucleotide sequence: TGTGCCAGCAGCCAAGGGGGGACGAACACCGGGGAGCTGTTTTTT. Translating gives CASSQGGTNTGELFF.

The CDR3 sequence: CASSPKPAPDYGYTF. CDR3 nucleotide sequence: TGTGCCAGCTCACCCAAGCCCGCCCCAGACTATGGCTACACCTTC. The chain couples TRBV18 to TRBJ1-2, with D uncertain. From germline, CDR1 is KGHSH and CDR2 LQKENI. The V end was cut by 3 bases, the J end by 3 bases, with 14 bases between. CDR3 size: 15 residues. Filled out from reference TRBV18 and TRBJ1-2, the complete variable domain reads NAGVMQNPRHLVRRRGQEARLRCSPMKGHSHVYWYRQLPEEGLKFMVYLQKENIIDESGMPKERFSAEFPKEGPSILRIQQVVRGDSAAYFCASSPKPAPDYGYTFGSGTRLTVV.

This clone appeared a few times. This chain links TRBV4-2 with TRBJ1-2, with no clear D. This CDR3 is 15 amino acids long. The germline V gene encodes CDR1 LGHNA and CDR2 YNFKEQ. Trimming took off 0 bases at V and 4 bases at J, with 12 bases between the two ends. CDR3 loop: CASSQDLVTVYGYTF. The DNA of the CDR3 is TGTGCCAGCAGCCAAGATCTTGTCACCGTCTATGGCTACACCTTC.

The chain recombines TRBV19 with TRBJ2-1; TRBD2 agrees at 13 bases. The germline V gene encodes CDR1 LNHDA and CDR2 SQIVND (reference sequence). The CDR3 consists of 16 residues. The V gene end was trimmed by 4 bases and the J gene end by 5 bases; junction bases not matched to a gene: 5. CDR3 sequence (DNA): TGTGCCAGTAGTAGGCTCGGGACTAGCGGGAACAATGAGCAGTTCTTC. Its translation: CASSRLGTSGNNEQFF.

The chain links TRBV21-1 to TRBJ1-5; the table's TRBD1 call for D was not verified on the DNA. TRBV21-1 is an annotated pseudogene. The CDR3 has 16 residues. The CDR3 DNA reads TGTGCCAGCAGCCTATGGACACCTTATAGCAATCAGCCCCAGCATTTT. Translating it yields CASSLWTPYSNQPQHF.

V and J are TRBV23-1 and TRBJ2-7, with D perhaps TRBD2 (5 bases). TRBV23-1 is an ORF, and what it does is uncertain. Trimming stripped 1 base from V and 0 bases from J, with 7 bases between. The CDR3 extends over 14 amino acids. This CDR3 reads CASSQYGNSYEQYF. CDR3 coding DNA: TGCGCCAGCAGTCAATACGGGAACTCCTACGAGCAGTACTTC.

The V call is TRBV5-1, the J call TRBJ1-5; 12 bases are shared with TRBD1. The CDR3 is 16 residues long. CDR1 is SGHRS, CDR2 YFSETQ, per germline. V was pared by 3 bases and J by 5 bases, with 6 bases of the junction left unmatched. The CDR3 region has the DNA TGCGCCAGCAGCTCCGGGACAGGGGGCCTTGATCAGCCCCAGCATTTT. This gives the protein CASSSGTGGLDQPQHF.

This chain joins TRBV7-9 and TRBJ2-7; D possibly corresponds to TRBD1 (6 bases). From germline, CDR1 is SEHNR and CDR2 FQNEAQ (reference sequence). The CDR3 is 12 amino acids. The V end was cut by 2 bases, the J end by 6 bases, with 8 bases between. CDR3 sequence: CASSLLGGEQYF. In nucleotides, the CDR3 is TGTGCCAGCAGCTTACTAGGGGGCGAGCAGTACTTC.

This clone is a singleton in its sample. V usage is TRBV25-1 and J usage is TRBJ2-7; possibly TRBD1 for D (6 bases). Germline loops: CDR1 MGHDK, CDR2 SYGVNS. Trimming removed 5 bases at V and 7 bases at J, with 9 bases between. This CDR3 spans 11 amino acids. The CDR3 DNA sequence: TGTGCCAGCAGTTACACAGGGGAGCAGTACTTC. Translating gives CASSYTGEQYF.

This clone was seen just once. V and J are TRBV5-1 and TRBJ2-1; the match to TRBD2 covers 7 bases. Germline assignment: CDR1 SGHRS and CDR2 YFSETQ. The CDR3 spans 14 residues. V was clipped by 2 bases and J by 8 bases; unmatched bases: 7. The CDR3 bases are TGCGCCAGCAGCTTTGGGACTATACAATATGAGCAGTTCTTC. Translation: CASSFGTIQYEQFF. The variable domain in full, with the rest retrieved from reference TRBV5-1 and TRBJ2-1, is KAGVTQTPRYLIKTRGQQVTLSCSPISGHRSVSWYQQTPGQGLQFLFEYFSETQRNKGNFPGRFSGRQFSNSRSEMNVSTLELGDSALYLCASSFGTIQYEQFFGPGTRLTVL.

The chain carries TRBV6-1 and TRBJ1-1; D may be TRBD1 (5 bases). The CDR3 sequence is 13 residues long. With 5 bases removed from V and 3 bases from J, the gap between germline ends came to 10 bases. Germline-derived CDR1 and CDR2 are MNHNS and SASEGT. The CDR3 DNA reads TGTGCCAGCAGTTCGGGACCTTACACTGAAGCTTTCTTT. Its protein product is CASSSGPYTEAFF.

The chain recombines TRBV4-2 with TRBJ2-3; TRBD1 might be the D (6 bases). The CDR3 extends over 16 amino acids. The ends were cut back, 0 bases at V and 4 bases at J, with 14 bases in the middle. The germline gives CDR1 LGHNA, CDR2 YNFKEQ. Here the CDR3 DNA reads TGTGCCAGCAGCCAAGAACTTACTAACAGGGCAGATACGCAGTATTTT. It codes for CASSQELTNRADTQYF.

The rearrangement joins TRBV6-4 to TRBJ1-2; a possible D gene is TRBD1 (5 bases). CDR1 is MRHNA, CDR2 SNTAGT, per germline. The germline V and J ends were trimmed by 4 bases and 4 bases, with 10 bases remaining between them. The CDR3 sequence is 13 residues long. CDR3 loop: CASSGGDSYGYTF. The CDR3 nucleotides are TGTGCCAGCAGTGGCGGGGACTCCTATGGCTACACCTTC.